Below, 23 T cell receptor beta chains from the same sample are listed, as sequenced in a study of human T cells and chemical hapten exposure (dated by TCRdb to the early 2020s). Unfractionated whole blood was collected in Tempus Blood RNA tubes, and total RNA was extracted from that blood. During library preparation, unique molecular identifiers were attached to individual cDNA molecules so that TCRs could be counted quantitatively and reproducibly. Starting from the raw public reads, TCRdb applied fastp trimming at Q25, assembled clones with MiXCR and retained in-frame beta chains. Rows are unified per CDR3 protein, each entry keeping the most common DNA and genes. Across this sample there are about 120,000 distinct CDR3 sequences, with around 9% seen only once. About 1.4% of the sample comes from the top ten. Sequencing used whole blood. The source is a human donor in good health. Some clones in this sample may be carry-over from other donors' samples. Donor details come from another sample of the same person, matched by shared clones.

This clonotype was detected only a few times. This sequence joins TRBV4-2 and TRBJ2-2; 11 bases line up with TRBD2. The CDR3 is 20 amino acids. Losses at the gene ends were 2 bases for V and 1 base for J; bases not matched to a gene: 12. CDR1 and CDR2 (germline): LGHNA, YNFKEQ. The CDR3 region has the DNA TGTGCCAGCAGCCAAAAAGGTATACTAGCGGGGGCCAGGAACACCGGGGAGCTGTTTTTT. Protein sequence: CASSQKGILAGARNTGELFF.

This chain joins TRBV12-3 or TRBV12-4 and TRBJ2-7, with 10 bases identical to TRBD1. V was pared by 6 bases and J by 5 bases, with 4 bases of the junction left unmatched. This CDR3 has 13 residues. The CDR3 protein is CASRTGGADEQYF. DNA of the CDR3: TGTGCCAGCAGGACAGGGGGCGCGGACGAGCAGTACTTC.

The rearrangement uses TRBV19 and TRBJ1-5; unclear D gene. This CDR3 is 12 amino acids long. Germline assignment: CDR1 LNHDA and CDR2 SQIVND (reference sequence). The ends were cut back, 4 bases at V and 7 bases at J, with 8 bases in the middle. The CDR3 sequence: CASSKQQQPQHF. The CDR3 nucleotides read TGTGCCAGTAGTAAACAACAGCAGCCCCAGCATTTT.

The chain couples TRBV7-8 to TRBJ1-1, with TRBD1 matching 8 bases. Per the germline V gene, CDR1 is SGHVS and CDR2 is FQNEAQ. Trimming cost V 2 bases and J 5 bases; bases outside gene matches: 4. This CDR3 has 14 amino acids. The CDR3 bases are TGTGCCAGCAGCTTACAGGGGGCGGATACTGAAGCTTTCTTT. It yields the protein CASSLQGADTEAFF.

This clonotype was counted ten times or more. The chain joins TRBV5-1 to TRBJ1-6; D not resolved. The CDR3 is made up of 13 amino acids. Trimming left V 4 bases short and J 9 bases short, with 11 bases between. Per germline, CDR1 SGHRS and CDR2 YFSETQ. This CDR3 reads CASSPDRGSPLHF. CDR3 nucleotide sequence: TGCGCCAGCAGCCCGGACCGGGGTTCACCCCTCCACTTT.

This clonotype has just a few counts. The chain carries TRBV5-5 and TRBJ2-7, with 7 bases aligning to TRBD2. Per germline, CDR1 SGHKS and CDR2 YYEKEE (reference sequence). Trimming removed 1 base from V and 2 bases from J; junction bases left unmatched: 3. This CDR3 is built from 14 residues. DNA of the CDR3: TGTGCCAGCAGCTTGTTGACTAGCACCTACGAGCAGTACTTC. Its protein product is CASSLLTSTYEQYF.

This clonotype came up many times. The rearrangement joins TRBV5-1 to TRBJ1-1; 10 bases agree with TRBD1. The V gene's germline CDR1 is SGHRS and CDR2 YFSETQ. CDR3 size: 14 residues. Trimming at V came to 4 bases and at J to 6 bases, leaving 6 bases not matched to a gene. The DNA for the CDR3 is TGCGCCAGCAGCAGAGGGACAGGGGTTCCTGAAGCTTTCTTT. Its protein is CASSRGTGVPEAFF.

The chain carries TRBV19 and TRBJ2-7; 7 positions match TRBD2. The V gene's germline CDR1 is LNHDA and CDR2 SQIVND (reference sequence). J lost 0 bases, V lost 6 bases, and 2 bases had no gene match. The CDR3 is 13 amino acids. The CDR3 region is CASRGDYSYEQYF. CDR3 nucleotides: TGTGCCAGTAGAGGGGACTACTCCTACGAGCAGTACTTC.

This clonotype appeared many times. V and J are TRBV20-1 and TRBJ2-3; D not certain. The V gene's germline CDR1 is DFQATT and CDR2 SNEGSKA (reference sequence). The CDR3 is 14 amino acids. V lost 0 bases, J lost 2 bases, and 9 bases lay in between. CDR3 in DNA: TGCAGTGCTAGAGATACCTCGATCACAGATACGCAGTATTTT. It is translated as CSARDTSITDTQYF.

This clonotype was counted a few times. This sequence joins TRBV6-5 and TRBJ2-7; 8 nucleotides line up with TRBD1. Germline-derived CDR1 and CDR2 are MNHEY and SVGAGI. CDR3 length: 15 residues. V was clipped by 4 bases and J by 5 bases; unmatched bases: 10. In nucleotides, the CDR3 is TGTGCCAGCAGTTTCAGACGGGCGGACAGGGACGAGCAGTACTTC. It specifies CASSFRRADRDEQYF.

The chain uses TRBV29-1 and TRBJ2-3; no clear D gene. CDR1 and CDR2 (germline): SQVTM, ANQGSEA. The V and J ends lost 4 bases and 5 bases respectively, with 10 bases between them. The CDR3 spans 12 residues. In nucleotides, the CDR3 is TGCAGCGTTGCACCTGTGGGAGATACGCAGTATTTT. It encodes CSVAPVGDTQYF.

This clonotype was counted ten times or more. The chain couples TRBV27 to TRBJ2-7; 7 bases agree with TRBD1. This CDR3 comprises 13 residues. From germline, CDR1 is MNHEY and CDR2 SMNVEV (reference sequence). The V and J ends lost 6 bases and 0 bases, in that order; junction bases with no gene match: 2. The CDR3 DNA sequence: TGTGCCAGCAGCCCAGGGGGCTCCTACGAGCAGTACTTC. Translating it yields CASSPGGSYEQYF.

This clonotype was detected a few times. The chain is built from TRBV25-1 and TRBJ2-3; D gene unclear. Germline V lookup: CDR1 MGHDK, CDR2 SYGVNS. The CDR3 spans 16 residues. V was cut by 1 base and J by 0 bases, with 11 bases left in between. The CDR3 here is CASSEFKGSSTDTQYF. CDR3 bases: TGTGCCAGCAGTGAATTCAAAGGGTCTAGCACAGATACGCAGTATTTT.

The chain couples TRBV18 to TRBJ1-1; D gene uncertain. The CDR3 totals 15 residues. Trimming removed 3 bases at V and 3 bases at J, with 14 bases between. Germline V lookup: CDR1 KGHSH, CDR2 LQKENI. The CDR3 sequence is CASSPMEGLDTEAFF. CDR3 nucleotide sequence: TGTGCCAGCTCACCGATGGAGGGATTGGACACTGAAGCTTTCTTT.

This clonotype was counted at least ten times. The chain couples TRBV27 to TRBJ1-1; D uncertain. From germline, CDR1 is MNHEY and CDR2 SMNVEV (reference sequence). Deletions cut 4 bases from V and 10 bases from J, with 19 bases between. CDR3 length equals 14 residues. The CDR3 DNA reads as TGTGCCAGCAGTTCCCGGATCCTAAGCCCCATAGCTTTCTTT. It codes for CASSSRILSPIAFF.

This chain links TRBV24-1 with TRBJ2-2; possible D gene TRBD2, 6 bases. The CDR3 totals 15 residues. In germline, CDR1 is KGHDR, CDR2 SFDVKD. V lost 6 bases to trimming and J lost 3 bases, with 13 bases between them. The CDR3 protein is CATSSTGLDTGELFF. In DNA, the CDR3 is TGTGCCACCAGTTCGACGGGACTCGACACCGGGGAGCTGTTTTTT.

V and J are TRBV18 and TRBJ2-5; D unclear. The CDR3 consists of 14 residues. Trimming cost V 1 base and J 0 bases, with 6 bases left between them. The germline CDR1 and CDR2 sequences are KGHSH and LQKENI. The CDR3 sequence: CASSPQTDQETQYF. The CDR3 region has the DNA TGTGCCAGCTCACCACAAACGGACCAAGAGACCCAGTACTTC. The full variable domain, its missing parts supplied by reference TRBV18 and TRBJ2-5, is NAGVMQNPRHLVRRRGQEARLRCSPMKGHSHVYWYRQLPEEGLKFMVYLQKENIIDESGMPKERFSAEFPKEGPSILRIQQVVRGDSAAYFCASSPQTDQETQYFGPGTRLLVL.

This clonotype was recorded a few times. The chain carries TRBV7-2 and TRBJ1-5, with 8 bases identical to TRBD1. V trimming: 4 bases; J trimming: 6 bases; junction bases outside the gene matches: 5. The CDR3 totals 14 residues. CDR1 and CDR2 from the germline V gene are SGHTA and FQGNSA. The CDR3 DNA sequence: TGTGCCAGCAGCTCGGGACAGGCCACTCAGCCCCAGCATTTT. Translation gives CASSSGQATQPQHF.

This clonotype was counted many times. The chain has TRBV2 and TRBJ1-1; D not resolved. Germline assignment: CDR1 SNHLY and CDR2 FYNNEI. The CDR3 runs 13 residues. Trimming removed 6 bases from V and 8 bases from J, with 16 bases in between. In nucleotides, the CDR3 is TGTGCCAGCAGCACCGGGCCGAAGCTGGAAGCTTTCTTT. It is translated as CASSTGPKLEAFF.

The chain couples TRBV12-3 or TRBV12-4 to TRBJ2-1; 10 bases agree with TRBD2. V dropped 3 bases and J dropped 9; count of bases not matched to a gene: 8. The CDR3 contains 15 residues. The CDR3 DNA reads as TGTGCCAGCAGTTTTAATCCTAGCGGGAGTGGTGAGCAGTTCTTC. Residues: CASSFNPSGSGEQFF.

The sample holds many counts of this clonotype. The V gene is TRBV20-1, the J gene TRBJ2-3; TRBD2 matches 13 bases. CDR1 DFQATT and CDR2 SNEGSKA come from the germline V gene (reference sequence). With V trimmed by 6 bases and J by 4 bases, 10 bases remained unmatched. This CDR3 is 16 amino acids long. The CDR3 is CSAGLLTSGRSDTQYF. In DNA, the CDR3 is TGCAGTGCGGGCCTCCTGACTAGCGGGAGGTCAGATACGCAGTATTTT.

This clonotype was seen more than once but under ten times. The genes are TRBV6-2 or TRBV6-3 and TRBJ2-1; 8 positions agree with TRBD2. V shed 2 bases, J shed 4 bases, and the junction held 7 bases outside the gene matches. CDR1 and CDR2 (germline): MNHEY, SVGEGT. This CDR3 is 16 amino acids long. The CDR3 nucleotides are TGTGCCAGCAGTTACGTGGTAGCGGGGAATTACAATGAGCAGTTCTTC. Its protein is CASSYVVAGNYNEQFF.

This clonotype was counted many times. V usage is TRBV19 and J usage is TRBJ2-1; unclear D gene. V was cut by 4 bases and J by 7 bases, with 8 bases left in between. The CDR3 spans 12 residues. Per the germline V gene, CDR1 is LNHDA and CDR2 is SQIVND (reference sequence). CDR3 in amino acids: CASSSGRNEQFF. The CDR3 DNA reads TGTGCCAGTAGTAGCGGCAGGAATGAGCAGTTCTTC.